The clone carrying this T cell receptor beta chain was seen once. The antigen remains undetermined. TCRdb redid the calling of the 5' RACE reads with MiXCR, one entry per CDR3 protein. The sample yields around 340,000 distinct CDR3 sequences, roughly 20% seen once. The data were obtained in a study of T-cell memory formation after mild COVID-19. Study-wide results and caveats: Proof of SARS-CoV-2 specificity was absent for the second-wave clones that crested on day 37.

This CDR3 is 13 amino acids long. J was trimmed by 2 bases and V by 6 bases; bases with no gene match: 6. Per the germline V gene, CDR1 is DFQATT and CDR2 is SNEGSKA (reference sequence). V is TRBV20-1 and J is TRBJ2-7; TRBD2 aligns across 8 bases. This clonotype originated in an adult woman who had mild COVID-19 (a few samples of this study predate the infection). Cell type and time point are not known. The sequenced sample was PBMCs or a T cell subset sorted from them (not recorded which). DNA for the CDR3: TGCAGTGCGACACTAGCGGCAACCTACGAGCAGTACTTC. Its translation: CSATLAATYEQYF.